This entry features one T cell receptor beta chain sequence. These data belong to a study of blood T cell repertoires in COVID-19. Cohort 3 donors counted as recovered after two negative PCRs, clearance, or resolved symptoms. The trim removed 6 bases at V and 7 bases at J, leaving 14 bases unmatched. This CDR3 spans 15 amino acids. Germline V gene sequence: CDR1 MNHEY, CDR2 SMNVEV (reference sequence). Some clones are missing from TCRdb's copy, which holds only in-frame ones; the method was immunoSEQ multiplex PCR. The sample carries a few hundred thousand clones, 80% to 90% recorded once. The sequenced material came from PBMCs or T cells enriched from blood (not recorded which). The sequence came from a young man who had recovered from COVID-19. The rearrangement uses TRBV27 and TRBJ2-5; 7 bases align to TRBD2. As DNA, the CDR3 is TGTGCCAGCAGCCGGCACGACGGACTAGTCGGGACCCAGTACTTC. Encoded protein: CASSRHDGLVGTQYF.